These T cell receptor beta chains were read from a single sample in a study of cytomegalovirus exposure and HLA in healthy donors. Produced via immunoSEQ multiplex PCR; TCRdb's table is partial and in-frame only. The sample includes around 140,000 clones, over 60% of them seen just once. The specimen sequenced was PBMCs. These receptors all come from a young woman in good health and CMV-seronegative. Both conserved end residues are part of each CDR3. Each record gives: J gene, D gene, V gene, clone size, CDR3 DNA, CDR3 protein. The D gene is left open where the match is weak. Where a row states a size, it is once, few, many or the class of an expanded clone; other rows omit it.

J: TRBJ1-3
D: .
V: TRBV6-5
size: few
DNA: TGTGCCAGCAGCTCAGGGGTCCTCTCTGGAAACACCATATATTTT
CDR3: CASSSGVLSGNTIYF

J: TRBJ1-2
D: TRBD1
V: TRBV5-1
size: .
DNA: TGCGCCAGCAGCTCGACCCCAGGGGGATATGGCTACACCTTC
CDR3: CASSSTPGGYGYTF

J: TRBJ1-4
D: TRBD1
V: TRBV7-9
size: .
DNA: TGTGCCAGCAGCTTAAAGGGGGCTGGGGAAAAACTGTTTTTT
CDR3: CASSLKGAGEKLFF

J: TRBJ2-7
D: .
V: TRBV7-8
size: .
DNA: TGTGCCAGCAGCTTAGTAATCTACGAGCAGTACTTC
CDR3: CASSLVIYEQYF

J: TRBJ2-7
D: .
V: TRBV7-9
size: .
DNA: TGTGCCAGCAGCTTAGGCTCCTCGGACGAGCAGTACTTC
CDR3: CASSLGSSDEQYF

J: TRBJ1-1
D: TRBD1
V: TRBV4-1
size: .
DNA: TGCGCCAGCAGCCAAGTTTGGACAGGGGTGAACACTGAAGCTTTCTTT
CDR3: CASSQVWTGVNTEAFF

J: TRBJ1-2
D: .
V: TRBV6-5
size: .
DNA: TGTGCCAGCACGGGGGGCTATGGCTACACCTTC
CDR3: CASTGGYGYTF

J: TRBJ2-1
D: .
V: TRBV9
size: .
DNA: TGTGCCAGCAGCGTAGAGATAGCGGCAAATGAGCAGTTCTTC
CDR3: CASSVEIAANEQFF

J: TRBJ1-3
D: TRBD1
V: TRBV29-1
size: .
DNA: TGCAGCATACGACCGACAGGGGGGTCTGGAAACACCATATATTTT
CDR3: CSIRPTGGSGNTIYF

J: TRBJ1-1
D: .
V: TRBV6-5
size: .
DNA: TGTGCCAGCAGTCCCTCAAGGAGCACTGAAGCTTTCTTT
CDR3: CASSPSRSTEAFF

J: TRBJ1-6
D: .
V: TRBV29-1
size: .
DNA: TGCAGCGTACAGGCCGGCTCCTATAATTCACCCCCCCACTTT
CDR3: CSVQAGSYNSPPHF

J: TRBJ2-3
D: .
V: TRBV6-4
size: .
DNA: TGTGCCAGCAGTCCCAGCGGAGGGACAGATACGCAGTATTTT
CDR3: CASSPSGGTDTQYF

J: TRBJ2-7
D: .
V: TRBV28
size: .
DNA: TGTGCCAGCAGTTTCCCAGGGGCCTCCTACGAGCAGTACTTC
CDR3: CASSFPGASYEQYF

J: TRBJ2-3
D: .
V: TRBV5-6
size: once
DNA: TGTGCCAGCAGCAAGGCGATTATAGGGGACACAGATACGCAGTATTTT
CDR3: CASSKAIIGDTDTQYF

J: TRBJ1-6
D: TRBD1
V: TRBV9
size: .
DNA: TGTGCCAGCAGCGTAGTACAGGGGCTGACGGAATTTGATTCACCCCTCCACTTT
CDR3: CASSVVQGLTEFDSPLHF

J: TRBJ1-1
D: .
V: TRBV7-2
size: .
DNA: TGTGCCAGCAGCTCTCAGCAGGACACTGAAGCTTTCTTT
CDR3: CASSSQQDTEAFF

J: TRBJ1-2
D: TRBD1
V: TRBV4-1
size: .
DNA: TGCGCCAGCAGCTCCAGGGGGTTCGGAAACTATGGCTACACCTTC
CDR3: CASSSRGFGNYGYTF

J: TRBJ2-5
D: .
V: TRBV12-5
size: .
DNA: TGTGCTAGTGGTTTACAACAGCACCTATCTAGCTTCCAAGAGACCCAGTACTTC
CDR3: CASGLQQHLSSFQETQYF

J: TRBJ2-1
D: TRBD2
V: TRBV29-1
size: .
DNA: TGCAGCGGGACGGGACTAGCGGGGGGGCCTGGGAATGAGCAGTTCTTC
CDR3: CSGTGLAGGPGNEQFF

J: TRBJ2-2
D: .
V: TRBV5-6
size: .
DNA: TGTGCCAGCAGCTTGGAGACTCAGCGCACCGGGGAGCTGTTTTTT
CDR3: CASSLETQRTGELFF

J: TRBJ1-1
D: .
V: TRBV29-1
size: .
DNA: TGCAGCGTAACGGGACTCATGAACACTGAAGCTTTCTTT
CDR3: CSVTGLMNTEAFF

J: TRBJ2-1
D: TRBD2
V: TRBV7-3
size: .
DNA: TGTGCCAGCAGCTTAGGGCTAGCGGGGGACTACAATGAGCAGTTCTTC
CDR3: CASSLGLAGDYNEQFF

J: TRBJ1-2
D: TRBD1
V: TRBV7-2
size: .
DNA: TGTGCCAGCACCGGGACAGGGGGTGATCGGGGCTACACCTTC
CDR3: CASTGTGGDRGYTF

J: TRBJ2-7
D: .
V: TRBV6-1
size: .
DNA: TGTGCCAGCAGTGAAGAGGTGACACGTACCTACGAGCAGTACTTC
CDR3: CASSEEVTRTYEQYF

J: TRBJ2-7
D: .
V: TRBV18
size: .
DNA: TGTGCCAGCTCACCACCGAACAGGGACTACGAGCAGTACTTC
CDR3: CASSPPNRDYEQYF

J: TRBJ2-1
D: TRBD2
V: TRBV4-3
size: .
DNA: TGCGCCAGCAGCCAAGCTACTAGCGGGAATTACAATGAGCAGTTCTTC
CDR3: CASSQATSGNYNEQFF

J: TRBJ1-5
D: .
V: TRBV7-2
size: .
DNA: TGTGCCAGCAGCTTAGTGGCAGGGTCGGATCAGCCCCAGCATTTT
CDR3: CASSLVAGSDQPQHF

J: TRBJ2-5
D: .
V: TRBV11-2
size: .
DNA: TGTGCCAGCAGCTTCGGGACACAAGAGACCCAGTACTTC
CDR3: CASSFGTQETQYF